The 22 T cell receptor beta chains below were found in one sample sequenced in a study of Graves' ophthalmopathy and Graves' hyperthyroidism. RNA served as the template for amplifying TCR beta CDR3 regions. A first-round RT-PCR used HTBI primers, followed by a second-round multiplex PCR. Using its own MiXCR run on the multiplex PCR reads, TCRdb lists one record per CDR3 protein. The data contain roughly 400,000 distinct CDR3 sequences, approximately 20% of them singletons. Sequencing was performed on peripheral blood. These receptors were obtained from a woman aged 18 to 35 with Graves' ophthalmopathy.

This clonotype came up many times. The rearrangement joins TRBV4-2 to TRBJ2-2; TRBD2 aligns across 7 bases. The CDR3 has 20 residues. The V gene's germline CDR1 is LGHNA and CDR2 YNFKEQ. The junction had 20 bases not matched to a gene; V was cut back by 0 bases and J by 7 bases. The CDR3 loop is CASSQERIGSSGLSHGELFF. For the CDR3, the DNA is TGTGCCAGCAGCCAAGAAAGAATTGGGTCTAGCGGACTCTCACACGGGGAGCTGTTTTTT.

The chain couples TRBV12-3 or TRBV12-4 to TRBJ2-7; D perhaps matches TRBD1 (6 bases). The CDR3 sequence is 15 residues long. Trimming left V 1 base short and J 1 base short, with 11 bases between. In nucleotides, the CDR3 is TGTGCCAGCAGTTTAGTGGGACACCCATCCTACGAGCAGTACTTC. It codes for CASSLVGHPSYEQYF.

The chain is built from TRBV12-3 or TRBV12-4 and TRBJ2-2, with D possibly TRBD1 on 5 matching bases. The CDR3 totals 12 residues. V lost 6 bases and J lost 7, with 9 bases in between. CDR3 in DNA: TGTGCCAGCAGAGGGGATATCGGGGAGCTGTTTTTT. Encoded protein: CASRGDIGELFF.

This clonotype has at least ten counts. CDR3 residues: CASSLPPNSGANVLTF. CDR3 coding DNA: TGTGCCAGTAGTCTCCCCCCCAACTCTGGGGCCAACGTCCTGACTTTC. The chain joins TRBV19 to TRBJ2-6; D gene unclear. With 5 bases removed from V and 0 bases from J, the gap between germline ends came to 11 bases. This CDR3 contains 16 residues. Germline V CDR1 and CDR2: LNHDA, SQIVND (reference sequence).

This clonotype was detected many times. This chain uses TRBV27 with TRBJ2-5, with 10 bases fitting TRBD2. This CDR3 contains 14 residues. The junction had 6 bases not matched to a gene; V was cut back by 5 bases and J by 6 bases. From germline, CDR1 is MNHEY and CDR2 SMNVEV (reference sequence). The CDR3 region has the DNA TGTGCCAGCAGTCTAACTAGCGGGGTAAAGACCCAGTACTTC. Translation: CASSLTSGVKTQYF.

This clonotype was counted ten times or more. The chain uses TRBV20-1 and TRBJ2-7; TRBD2 aligns across 8 bases. There are 15 residues in the CDR3. The V segment lost 0 bases and the J segment 1 base; nucleotides outside the gene matches: 5. Germline CDR1 DFQATT, CDR2 SNEGSKA (reference sequence). CDR3 in amino acids: CSAREAGASSYEQYF. CDR3 bases: TGCAGTGCTAGAGAAGCGGGAGCCTCATCCTACGAGCAGTACTTC.

This clonotype was found a few times. The chain has TRBV18 and TRBJ1-3; no firm D call. The V end lost 3 bases, the J end lost 0 bases, and 6 bases lay between the germline ends. CDR3 length: 14 amino acids. Germline-derived CDR1 and CDR2 are KGHSH and LQKENI. The CDR3 DNA reads TGTGCCAGCTCACCGACGGTCTCTGGAAACACCATATATTTT. Amino acid sequence: CASSPTVSGNTIYF.

This clonotype has a count of ten or more. The rearrangement links TRBV30 to TRBJ1-1; no reliable D call. In germline, CDR1 is GTSNPN, CDR2 SVGIG (reference sequence). Trimming left V 8 bases short and J 1 base short, with 11 bases between. This CDR3 region has 12 residues. CDR3 protein: CAVRVTNTEAFF. For the CDR3, the DNA is TGTGCCGTTCGTGTCACGAACACTGAAGCTTTCTTT.

The J gene is TRBJ1-2, the V gene TRBV28; a possible D gene is TRBD1 (6 bases). Trimming took off 4 bases at V and 3 bases at J, with 18 bases between the two ends. The germline V gene has CDR1 MDHEN and CDR2 SYDVKM. This CDR3 region has 16 residues. The CDR3 nucleotides read TGTGCCAGCAGTTCCTATCAGGGGAAGTTGGACTATGGCTACACCTTC. It yields the protein CASSSYQGKLDYGYTF.

This clonotype was counted ten times or more. The CDR3 reads CASSVGQGGGETQYF. The CDR3 nucleotides are TGTGCCAGCAGTGTCGGACAGGGGGGGGGTGAGACCCAGTACTTC. The chain employs TRBV27 and TRBJ2-5, with TRBD1 matching 10 bases. V was pared by 5 bases and J by 5 bases, with 8 bases of the junction left unmatched. Germline V gene lookup returns CDR1 MNHEY and CDR2 SMNVEV (reference sequence). CDR3 size: 15 residues.

In its sample, this clonotype was seen many times. The rearrangement joins TRBV6-1 to TRBJ2-6, with 8 bases lining up with TRBD1. J gave up 2 bases and V 6 bases, and 3 bases lay outside the gene matches. This CDR3 region has 15 residues. Looked up from germline, CDR1 is MNHNS and CDR2 is SASEGT. In DNA, the CDR3 is TGTGCCAGCAGAGACAGGGGAACTGGGGCCAACGTCCTGACTTTC. As protein: CASRDRGTGANVLTF.

This clonotype was seen repeatedly, ten times or more. The chain carries TRBV6-2 or TRBV6-3 and TRBJ1-1; D uncertain. This CDR3 is built from 15 residues. Germline CDR1 MNHEY, CDR2 SVGEGT. With 5 bases removed from V and 6 bases from J, the gap between germline ends came to 19 bases. Here the CDR3 DNA reads TGTGCCAGCAGTCTCAGCCCGGGGAGGGTCCCTGAAGCTTTCTTT. Its translation: CASSLSPGRVPEAFF.

This chain connects TRBV20-1 to TRBJ1-4; 11 bases are shared with TRBD1. J was trimmed by 8 bases and V by 5 bases; bases with no gene match: 7. Germline-derived CDR1 and CDR2 are DFQATT and SNEGSKA (reference sequence). The CDR3 totals 14 residues. Written as DNA, the CDR3 is TGCAGTGCTTTTCGGACAGGGGGCTTGGAAAAACTGTTTTTT. Translating gives CSAFRTGGLEKLFF.

This clonotype was observed many times. The chain carries TRBV27 and TRBJ2-7; D is possibly TRBD2 (8 bases). CDR3 length equals 13 residues. The germline CDR1 and CDR2 sequences are MNHEY and SMNVEV (reference sequence). V was trimmed by 6 bases and J by 2 bases, leaving 11 bases between them. DNA for the CDR3: TGTGCCAGCAGCGGGAGGGGGCCCTACGAGCAGTACTTC. The encoded protein is CASSGRGPYEQYF.

This clonotype was counted at least ten times. This chain links TRBV12-3 or TRBV12-4 with TRBJ2-7; D gene unclear. The CDR3 length is 14 residues. V lost 3 bases, J lost 6 bases, and 15 bases lay in between. CDR3 DNA: TGTGCCAGCAGTTTGTCAGTTAGCCTTTCCGAGCAGTACTTC. Translation gives CASSLSVSLSEQYF.

This clonotype has ten or more counts. CDR3 loop: CSAREGNTEAFF. CDR3 nucleotide sequence: TGCAGTGCTAGGGAGGGGAACACTGAAGCTTTCTTT. V usage is TRBV20-1 and J usage is TRBJ1-1; D gene uncertain. The V gene lost 3 bases and the J gene lost 1 base, with 6 bases spanning the gap. This CDR3 comprises 12 residues. Germline V lookup: CDR1 DFQATT, CDR2 SNEGSKA (reference sequence).

This chain connects TRBV12-3 or TRBV12-4 to TRBJ1-2; possible D gene TRBD1, 5 bases. V was pared by 4 bases and J by 3 bases, with 15 bases between. CDR3 length: 15 residues. CDR3 DNA: TGTGCCAGCAGTTCAAGGATTCAGGGCGACTATGGCTACACCTTC. It codes for CASSSRIQGDYGYTF.

This clonotype was observed at least ten times. The chain carries TRBV6-1 and TRBJ2-7; TRBD1 matches at 8 bases. Germline V CDR1 and CDR2: MNHNS, SASEGT. This CDR3 region has 14 residues. Trimming took 6 bases from V and 5 from J; bases not matched to a gene: 9. The CDR3 is CASRDRAGFNEQYF. As DNA, the CDR3 is TGTGCCAGCAGGGACAGGGCCGGGTTCAACGAGCAGTACTTC.

At least ten counts were recorded for this clonotype. V and J are TRBV20-1 and TRBJ2-5; 13 nucleotides match TRBD2. CDR3 length equals 15 residues. Germline V lookup: CDR1 DFQATT, CDR2 SNEGSKA (reference sequence). After removal of 3 bases from V and 7 bases from J, the junction contained 8 bases not matched to a gene. CDR3 nucleotides: TGCAGTGCTAGGGCACTAGCGGGAGGGCTGGCGACCCAGTACTTC. Translated: CSARALAGGLATQYF.

This chain connects TRBV30 to TRBJ1-3, with 7 bases aligning to TRBD1. J lost 7 bases, V lost 5 bases, and 11 bases had no gene match. The CDR3 runs to 14 residues. Germline V lookup: CDR1 GTSNPN, CDR2 SVGIG (reference sequence). In nucleotides, the CDR3 is TGTGCCTGGTCGGGGACAGCGCGGGGGAACACCATATATTTT. This codes for CAWSGTARGNTIYF.

The chain uses TRBV6-5 and TRBJ2-7, with TRBD2 matching over 10 bases. V lost 4 bases to trimming and J lost 5 bases; unmatched junction nucleotides: 8. Germline-derived CDR1 and CDR2 are MNHEY and SVGAGI. The CDR3 has 15 amino acids. The CDR3 is CASSSLAGVGDEQYF. The CDR3 DNA is TGTGCCAGCAGTTCCCTAGCGGGAGTGGGCGACGAGCAGTACTTC.

There are many counts of this clonotype. This chain connects TRBV2 to TRBJ1-2; D is undetermined. The V end lost 3 bases, the J end lost 4 bases, and 15 bases lay between the germline ends. Per the germline V gene, CDR1 is SNHLY and CDR2 is FYNNEI. The CDR3 consists of 15 residues. The CDR3 DNA is TGTGCCAGCAGTGATGGCAAGTTGATTCCCTATGGCTACACCTTC. Its protein is CASSDGKLIPYGYTF. Based on the CDR3 plus reference TRBV2 and TRBJ1-2, the full variable domain is EPEVTQTPSHQVTQMGQEVILRCVPISNHLYFYWYRQILGQKVEFLVSFYNNEISEKSEIFDDQFSVERPDGSNFTLKIRSTKLEDSAMYFCASSDGKLIPYGYTFGSGTRLTVV.